One T cell receptor beta chain is described in this entry. In the original analysis: Reference gene primer amplification gave estimated nucleated cell counts. Profiled with immunoSEQ multiplex PCR; TCRdb holds only in-frame clones, not every one. The V and J calls and the clone size are those of that table, but D and trimming were determined from the DNA. Among fewer than 50,000 clones listed, 65% to 75% were seen once. This specimen belongs to a study of blood T cell repertoires in COVID-19. The sample consisted of peripheral blood. This TCR was sampled from a man in his sixties or seventies with COVID-19, enrolled during active disease.

The CDR3 loop reads CASSYPQGANTDTQYF. CDR3 nucleotides: TGTGCCAGCAGTTACCCCCAGGGGGCCAACACAGATACGCAGTATTTT. The V and J genes are TRBV6-2 or TRBV6-3 and TRBJ2-3, with 8 bases matching TRBD1. CDR1 is MNHEY and CDR2 is SVGEGT in the germline V gene. CDR3 length equals 16 residues. The J segment lost 2 bases and the V segment lost 2 bases, leaving 6 bases of the junction unmatched.